What follows are 9 T cell receptor beta chains derived from one specimen sequenced in a study of T cell responses to AZD1222 COVID-19 vaccine. Here immunoSEQ multiplex PCR was the method, and the copy in TCRdb shows in-frame clones only, minus some. The data show some 150,000 clones, about 86% seen once. Sequencing was performed on peripheral blood, taken on day 0 of AZD1222 vaccination. Receptor source: an adult in good health.

V gene TRBV7-2 combines with J gene TRBJ1-5, with TRBD1 identical over 7 bases. Losses at the gene ends were 1 base for V and 3 bases for J; bases not matched to a gene: 9. The germline V gene encodes CDR1 SGHTA and CDR2 FQGNSA. The length of the CDR3 is 17 residues. The CDR3 region is CASSLVPQGLANQPQHF. CDR3 nucleotides: TGTGCCAGCAGCTTAGTCCCACAGGGGTTAGCCAATCAGCCCCAGCATTTT.

The chain combines TRBV19 with TRBJ2-5; 9 bases map to TRBD2. Germline V CDR1 and CDR2: LNHDA, SQIVND (reference sequence). J gave up 4 bases and V 5 bases, and 14 bases lay outside the gene matches. The CDR3 has 17 residues. CDR3 protein: CASSPRDALAGLETQYF. CDR3 DNA sequence: TGTGCCAGTAGTCCCCGGGATGCCCTAGCGGGATTAGAGACCCAGTACTTC. Full variable domain (missing parts from reference TRBV19 and TRBJ2-5): DGGITQSPKYLFRKEGQNVTLSCEQNLNHDAMYWYRQDPGQGLRLIYYSQIVNDFQKGDIAEGYSVSREKKESFPLTVTSAQKNPTAFYLCASSPRDALAGLETQYFGPGTRLLVL.

This clone turned up a few times. The V call is TRBV5-1, the J call TRBJ1-5; a possible D gene is TRBD1 (5 bases). Germline values: CDR1 SGHRS, CDR2 YFSETQ. Trimming cost V 3 bases and J 1 base, with 5 bases left between them. The CDR3 runs to 13 residues. The CDR3 loop reads CASSWDSNQPQHF. The CDR3 DNA reads as TGCGCCAGCAGCTGGGACAGCAATCAGCCCCAGCATTTT. The whole variable domain, filled in from reference TRBV5-1 and TRBJ1-5, reads KAGVTQTPRYLIKTRGQQVTLSCSPISGHRSVSWYQQTPGQGLQFLFEYFSETQRNKGNFPGRFSGRQFSNSRSEMNVSTLELGDSALYLCASSWDSNQPQHFGDGTRLSIL.

This clone has a single count. The chain couples TRBV5-4 to TRBJ1-1, with D hard to call. CDR1 is SGHNT and CDR2 is YYREEE in the germline V gene (reference sequence). Trimming left V 0 bases short and J 1 base short, with 7 bases between. The CDR3 covers 14 residues. CDR3 residues: CASSLGQTNTEAFF. Written as DNA, the CDR3 is TGTGCCAGCAGCTTGGGACAAACGAACACTGAAGCTTTCTTT.

V usage is TRBV28 and J usage is TRBJ1-2, with 7 bases fitting TRBD1. The CDR3 sequence is 12 residues long. The ends lost 6 bases at V and 7 bases at J; junction bases unmatched: 5. The V gene's germline CDR1 is MDHEN and CDR2 SYDVKM. The CDR3 protein is CASSDRVSGYTF. The CDR3, as DNA: TGTGCCAGCAGCGACAGGGTTTCTGGCTACACCTTC.

This clone showed up just once. The chain links TRBV30 to TRBJ2-7, with a weak D call TRBD2 (5 bases). CDR3 length: 14 residues. V was pared by 0 bases and J by 2 bases, with 11 bases between. The germline V gene has CDR1 GTSNPN and CDR2 SVGIG (reference sequence). DNA for the CDR3: TGTGCCTGGAGTGTAACTAGAAAAGCCTACGAGCAGTACTTC. This sequence encodes CAWSVTRKAYEQYF.

J is TRBJ2-3 and V is TRBV10-2; TRBD1 might be the D (6 bases). The V gene's germline CDR1 is WSHSY and CDR2 SAAADI. The ends were cut back, 0 bases at V and 5 bases at J, with 24 bases in the middle. The CDR3 has 19 residues. CDR3 residues: CASSESERASGAFLDTQYF. CDR3 DNA: TGCGCCAGCAGTGAGTCGGAAAGAGCGTCAGGGGCTTTTCTAGATACGCAGTATTTT.

The chain combines TRBV19 with TRBJ2-3; the D gene is possibly TRBD2 (5 bases). This CDR3 is built from 12 residues. V was cut by 8 bases and J by 2 bases, with 8 bases left in between. The germline V gene encodes CDR1 LNHDA and CDR2 SQIVND (reference sequence). CDR3 bases: TGTGCCAGTCGGGATTACACAGATACGCAGTATTTT. Protein sequence: CASRDYTDTQYF. Full variable domain (rest looked up from reference TRBV19 and TRBJ2-3): DGGITQSPKYLFRKEGQNVTLSCEQNLNHDAMYWYRQDPGQGLRLIYYSQIVNDFQKGDIAEGYSVSREKKESFPLTVTSAQKNPTAFYLCASRDYTDTQYFGPGTRLTVL.

This sequence joins TRBV29-1 and TRBJ1-1, with D maybe TRBD1 (6 bases). The CDR3 length is 14 residues. Germline lookup yields CDR1 SQVTM and CDR2 ANQGSEA. With 7 bases removed from V and 8 bases from J, the gap between germline ends came to 23 bases. The CDR3 is CSGGFTDSYGEAFF. In DNA, the CDR3 is TGCAGCGGAGGATTTACGGACAGCTACGGCGAAGCTTTCTTT.